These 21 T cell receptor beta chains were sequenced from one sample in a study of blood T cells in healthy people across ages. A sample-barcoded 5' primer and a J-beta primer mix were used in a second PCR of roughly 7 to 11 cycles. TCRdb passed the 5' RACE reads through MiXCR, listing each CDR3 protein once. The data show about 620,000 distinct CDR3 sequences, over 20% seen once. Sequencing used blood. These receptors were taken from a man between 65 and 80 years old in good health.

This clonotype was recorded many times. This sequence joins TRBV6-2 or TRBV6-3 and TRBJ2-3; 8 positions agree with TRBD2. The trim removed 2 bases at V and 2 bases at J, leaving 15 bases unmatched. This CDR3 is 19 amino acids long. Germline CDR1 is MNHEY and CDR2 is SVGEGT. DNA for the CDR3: TGTGCCAGCAGTTACCCTCGACCCACTAGCGGATACGACACAGATACGCAGTATTTT. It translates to CASSYPRPTSGYDTDTQYF.

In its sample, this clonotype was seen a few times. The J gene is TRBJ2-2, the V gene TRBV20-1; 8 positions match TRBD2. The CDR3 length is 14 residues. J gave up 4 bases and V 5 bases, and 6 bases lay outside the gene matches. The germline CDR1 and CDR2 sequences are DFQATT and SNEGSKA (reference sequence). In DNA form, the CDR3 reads TGCAGTGCTCAAGTAACTAGCGGCACCGGGGAGCTGTTTTTT. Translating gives CSAQVTSGTGELFF.

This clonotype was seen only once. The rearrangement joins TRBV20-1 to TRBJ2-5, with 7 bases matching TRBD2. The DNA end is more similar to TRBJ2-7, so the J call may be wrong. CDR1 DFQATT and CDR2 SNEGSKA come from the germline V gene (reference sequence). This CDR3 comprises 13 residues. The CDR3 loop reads CSARKAGTYEQYF. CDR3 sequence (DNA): TGCAGTGCCAGAAAAGCGGGAACCTACGAGCAGTACTTC.

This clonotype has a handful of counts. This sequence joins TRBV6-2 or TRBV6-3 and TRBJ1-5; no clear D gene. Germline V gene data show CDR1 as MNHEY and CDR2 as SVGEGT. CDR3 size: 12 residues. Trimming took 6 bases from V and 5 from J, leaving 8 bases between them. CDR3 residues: CASSPGHQPQHF. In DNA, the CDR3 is TGTGCCAGCAGCCCCGGGCATCAGCCCCAGCATTTT.

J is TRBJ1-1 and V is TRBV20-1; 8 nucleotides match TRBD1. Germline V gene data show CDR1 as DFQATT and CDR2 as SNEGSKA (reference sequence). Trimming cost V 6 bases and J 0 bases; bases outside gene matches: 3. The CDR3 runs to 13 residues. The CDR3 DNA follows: TGCAGTGCGAAGACAGGGGTGAACACTGAAGCTTTCTTT. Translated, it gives CSAKTGVNTEAFF.

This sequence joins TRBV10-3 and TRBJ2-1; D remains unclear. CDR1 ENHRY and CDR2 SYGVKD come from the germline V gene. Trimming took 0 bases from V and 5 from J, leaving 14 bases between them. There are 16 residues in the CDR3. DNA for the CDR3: TGTGCCATCAGTGAGTCCCTTCCCATAGAAAACAATGAGCAGTTCTTC. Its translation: CAISESLPIENNEQFF.

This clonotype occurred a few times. CDR3 bases: TGTGCCAGTAGTATACCACAGGGACAGCCCCAGCATTTT. This sequence encodes CASSIPQGQPQHF. The chain is built from TRBV19 and TRBJ1-5; a weak D match, TRBD1 (6 bases). Germline V gene data show CDR1 as LNHDA and CDR2 as SQIVND (reference sequence). This CDR3 is 13 amino acids long. The V end lost 2 bases, the J end lost 7 bases, and 9 bases lay between the germline ends.

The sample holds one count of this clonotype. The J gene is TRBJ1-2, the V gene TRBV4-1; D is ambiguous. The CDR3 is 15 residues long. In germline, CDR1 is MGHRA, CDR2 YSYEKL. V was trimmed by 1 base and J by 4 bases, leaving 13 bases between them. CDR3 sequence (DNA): TGCGCCAGCAGCCAAGTTGAAGGGTCGGGCTATGGCTACACCTTC. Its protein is CASSQVEGSGYGYTF.

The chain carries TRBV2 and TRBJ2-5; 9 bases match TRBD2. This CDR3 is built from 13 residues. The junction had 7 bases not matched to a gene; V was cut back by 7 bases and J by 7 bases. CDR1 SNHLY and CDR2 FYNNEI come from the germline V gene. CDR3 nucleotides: TGTGCCAGCAAGGCGGGAGGGCCCGTGACCCAGTACTTC. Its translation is CASKAGGPVTQYF. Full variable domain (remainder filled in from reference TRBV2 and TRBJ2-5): EPEVTQTPSHQVTQMGQEVILRCVPISNHLYFYWYRQILGQKVEFLVSFYNNEISEKSEIFDDQFSVERPDGSNFTLKIRSTKLEDSAMYFCASKAGGPVTQYFGPGTRLLVL.

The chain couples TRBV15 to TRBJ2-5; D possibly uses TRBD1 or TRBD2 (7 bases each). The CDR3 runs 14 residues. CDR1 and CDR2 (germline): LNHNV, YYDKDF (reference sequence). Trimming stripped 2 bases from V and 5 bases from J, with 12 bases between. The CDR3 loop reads CATSRHRGGETQYF. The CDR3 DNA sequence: TGTGCCACCAGCAGACACAGGGGAGGGGAGACCCAGTACTTC. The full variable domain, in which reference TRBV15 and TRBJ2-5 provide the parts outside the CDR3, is DAMVIQNPRYQVTQFGKPVTLSCSQTLNHNVMYWYQQKSSQAPKLLFHYYDKDFNNEADTPDNFQSRRPNTSFCFLDIRSPGLGDTAMYLCATSRHRGGETQYFGPGTRLLVL.

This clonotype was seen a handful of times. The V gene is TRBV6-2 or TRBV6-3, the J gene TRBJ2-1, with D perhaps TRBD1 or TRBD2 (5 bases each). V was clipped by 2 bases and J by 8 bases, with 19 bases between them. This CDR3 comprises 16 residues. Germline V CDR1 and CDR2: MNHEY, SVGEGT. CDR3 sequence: CASSYGRRGVKYEQFF. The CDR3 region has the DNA TGTGCCAGCAGTTACGGTCGTAGAGGGGTGAAATATGAGCAGTTCTTC.

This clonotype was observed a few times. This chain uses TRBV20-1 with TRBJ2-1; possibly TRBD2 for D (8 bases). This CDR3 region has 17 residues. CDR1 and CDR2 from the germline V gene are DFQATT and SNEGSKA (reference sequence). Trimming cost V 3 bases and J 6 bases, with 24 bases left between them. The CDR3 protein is CSARRGLAGLGSNEQFF. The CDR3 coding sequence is TGCAGTGCTAGGAGGGGGCTAGCGGGTTTGGGGTCCAATGAGCAGTTCTTC.

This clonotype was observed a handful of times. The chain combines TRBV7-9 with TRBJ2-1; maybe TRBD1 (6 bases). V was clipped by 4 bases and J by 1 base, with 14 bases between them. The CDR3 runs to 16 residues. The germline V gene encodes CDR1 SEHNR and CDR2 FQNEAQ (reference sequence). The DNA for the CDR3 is TGTGCCAGCAGCTCAACCACAGGGTCTTCCTACAATGAGCAGTTCTTC. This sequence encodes CASSSTTGSSYNEQFF.

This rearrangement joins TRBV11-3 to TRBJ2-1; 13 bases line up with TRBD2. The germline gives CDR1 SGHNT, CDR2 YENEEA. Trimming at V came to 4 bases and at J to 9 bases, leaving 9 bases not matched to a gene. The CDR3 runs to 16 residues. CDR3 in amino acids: CASSYRRLAGGLEQFF. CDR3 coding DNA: TGTGCCAGCAGCTATCGCAGACTAGCGGGAGGTCTTGAGCAGTTCTTC.

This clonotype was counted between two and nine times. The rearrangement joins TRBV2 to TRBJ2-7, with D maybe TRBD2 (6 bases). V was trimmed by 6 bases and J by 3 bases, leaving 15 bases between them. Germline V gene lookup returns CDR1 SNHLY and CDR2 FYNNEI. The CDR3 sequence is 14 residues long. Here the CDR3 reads CASSGGRGNYEQYF. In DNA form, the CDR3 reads TGTGCCAGCAGCGGAGGGCGGGGAAACTACGAGCAGTACTTC.

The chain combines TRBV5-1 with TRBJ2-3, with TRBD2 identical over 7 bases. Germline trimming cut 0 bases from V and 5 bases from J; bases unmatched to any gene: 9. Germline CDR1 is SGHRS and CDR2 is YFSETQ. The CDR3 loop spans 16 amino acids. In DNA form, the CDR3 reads TGCGCCAGCAGCTTGGCCGGTGGGAGGGCCGAAGATACGCAGTATTTT. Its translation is CASSLAGGRAEDTQYF.

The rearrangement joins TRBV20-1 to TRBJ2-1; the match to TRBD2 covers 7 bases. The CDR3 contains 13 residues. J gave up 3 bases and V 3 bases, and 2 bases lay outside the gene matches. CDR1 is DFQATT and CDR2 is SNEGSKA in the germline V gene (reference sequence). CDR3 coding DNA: TGCAGTGCTAGTGGGGAGGGCTACAATGAGCAGTTCTTC. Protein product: CSASGEGYNEQFF.

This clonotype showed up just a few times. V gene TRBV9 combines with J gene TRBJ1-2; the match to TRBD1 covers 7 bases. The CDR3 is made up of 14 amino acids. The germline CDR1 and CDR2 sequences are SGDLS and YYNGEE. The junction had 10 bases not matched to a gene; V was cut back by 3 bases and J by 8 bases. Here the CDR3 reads CASSGNPTGSGYTF. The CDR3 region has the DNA TGTGCCAGCAGCGGAAACCCGACAGGGTCCGGCTACACCTTC.

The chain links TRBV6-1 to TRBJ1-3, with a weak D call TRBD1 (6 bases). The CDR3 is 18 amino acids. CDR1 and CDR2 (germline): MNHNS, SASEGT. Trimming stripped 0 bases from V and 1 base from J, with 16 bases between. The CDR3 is CASSEASFLQGSGNTIYF. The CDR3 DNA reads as TGTGCCAGCAGTGAAGCTTCTTTTCTACAGGGTTCTGGAAACACCATATATTTT.

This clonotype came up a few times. The CDR3 DNA is TGCGCCAGCAGCTCTGGGACTAGCGGAGCTGAAGAGACCCAGTACTTC. Translating it yields CASSSGTSGAEETQYF. The V call is TRBV5-1, the J call TRBJ2-5; 11 bases map to TRBD2. Germline V gene data show CDR1 as SGHRS and CDR2 as YFSETQ. J was trimmed by 3 bases and V by 3 bases; bases with no gene match: 7. CDR3 length: 16 amino acids.

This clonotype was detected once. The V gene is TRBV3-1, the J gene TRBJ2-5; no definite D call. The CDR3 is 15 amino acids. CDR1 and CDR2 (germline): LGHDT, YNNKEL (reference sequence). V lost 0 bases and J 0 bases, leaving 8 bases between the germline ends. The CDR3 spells CASSQDPKNQETQYF. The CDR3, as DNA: TGTGCCAGCAGCCAAGACCCCAAAAACCAAGAGACCCAGTACTTC.